The 12 T cell receptor beta chains below were found in one sample sequenced in a study of shared clonotypes between healthy human individuals. Sequenced by immunoSEQ multiplex PCR; TCRdb stores in-frame clones only, minus some. The sample comprises 2 million to 3 million clones, just over 90% of which are singletons, and 0.14% rests with the top ten. Sequencing was performed on naive CD4+ T cells sorted from blood. Regarding subset: CD45RA+ positively selected. The receptors were sampled from a man between 18 and 35 years old in good health.

This chain uses TRBV28 with TRBJ1-6; TRBD1 is a possible D gene (6 bases). Per the germline V gene, CDR1 is MDHEN and CDR2 is SYDVKM. This CDR3 is built from 16 residues. V was pared by 6 bases and J by 7 bases, with 19 bases between. In DNA form, the CDR3 reads TGTGCCAGCAGCTCTGTTTGGGGGCAGGGGAATTCACCCCTCCACTTT. The encoded protein is CASSSVWGQGNSPLHF.

The chain couples TRBV10-1 to TRBJ2-1; tentatively, D is TRBD1 (6 bases). V lost 4 bases, J lost 12 bases, and 16 bases lay in between. Per the germline V gene, CDR1 is WNHNN and CDR2 is SYGVQD (reference sequence). The CDR3 runs to 13 residues. DNA for the CDR3: TGCGCCAGCAGTGGAGAACAGGGTCTCAGGCAGTTCTTC. Encoded protein: CASSGEQGLRQFF.

Concerning this clone: Different DNA sequences within this sample yield the same CDR3. The chain carries TRBV5-1 and TRBJ1-4; D call uncertain. Looked up from germline, CDR1 is SGHRS and CDR2 is YFSETQ. Trimming pared 0 bases from V and 8 bases from J, leaving 5 bases between. The CDR3 contains 12 residues. CDR3 in DNA: TGCGCCAGCAGCTTGGCAAACGAAAAACTGTTTTTT. Translating gives CASSLANEKLFF.

This CDR3 is CASSETRVGQPQHF. For the CDR3, the DNA is TGCGCCAGCAGTGAGACCAGGGTAGGCCAGCCCCAGCATTTT. The chain joins TRBV10-2 to TRBJ1-5, with D possibly being TRBD1 (5 bases). Germline CDR1 and CDR2: WSHSY and SAAADI. Trimming cost V 2 bases and J 7 bases, with 12 bases left between them. The CDR3 has 14 residues.

V gene TRBV7-2 combines with J gene TRBJ2-7; D may be TRBD2 (6 bases). Germline values: CDR1 SGHTA, CDR2 FQGNSA. This CDR3 has 15 residues. V shed 5 bases and J shed 1 base, with 15 bases lying between them. CDR3 amino acids: CASSKTSGGSYEQYF. The CDR3, as DNA: TGTGCCAGCAGCAAGACTAGTGGGGGATCCTACGAGCAGTACTTC.

This chain joins TRBV19 and TRBJ1-5, with D unclear. This CDR3 has 16 amino acids. Trimming left V 6 bases short and J 0 bases short, with 15 bases between. Germline CDR1 LNHDA, CDR2 SQIVND (reference sequence). The CDR3 here is CASRADGFVSNQPQHF. For the CDR3, the DNA is TGTGCCAGTAGGGCGGATGGATTCGTTAGCAATCAGCCCCAGCATTTT.

This clone was seen a single time. CDR3 nucleotides: TGTGCCAGCAGCCACCGGGACAGGGTCTACTATGGCTACACCTTC. This codes for CASSHRDRVYYGYTF. The genes are TRBV28 and TRBJ1-2; TRBD1 agrees at 9 bases. With V trimmed by 6 bases and J by 3 bases, 8 bases remained unmatched. Germline V lookup: CDR1 MDHEN, CDR2 SYDVKM. The CDR3 loop spans 15 amino acids.

The CDR3 spells CASLRRWGFKGDEQYF. As DNA, the CDR3 is TGTGCCAGCCTAAGAAGGTGGGGTTTTAAGGGGGACGAGCAGTACTTC. The V gene is TRBV7-4, the J gene TRBJ2-7, with a possible D match to TRBD1 (6 bases). The germline V gene encodes CDR1 SGHVT and CDR2 SQSDAQ. Trimming removed 8 bases from V and 5 bases from J, with 25 bases in between. The CDR3 contains 16 residues.

This clone is a singleton in its sample. This sequence joins TRBV9 and TRBJ2-4; 9 nucleotides agree with TRBD2. CDR1 SGDLS and CDR2 YYNGEE come from the germline V gene. The CDR3 runs to 14 residues. With V trimmed by 0 bases and J by 8 bases, 3 bases remained unmatched. Here the CDR3 reads CASSVVAGADIQYF. CDR3 coding DNA: TGTGCCAGCAGCGTAGTAGCGGGAGCAGACATTCAGTACTTC.

With respect to this clone: This specimen includes other DNA sequences encoding the same CDR3. The chain combines TRBV18 with TRBJ2-7; tentatively, D is TRBD1 or TRBD2 (5 bases each). This CDR3 has 15 amino acids. The germline gives CDR1 KGHSH, CDR2 LQKENI. The V end was cut by 3 bases, the J end by 0 bases, with 12 bases between. CDR3 loop: CASSPGTGLSYEQYF. CDR3 nucleotide sequence: TGTGCCAGCTCACCCGGGACGGGTCTCTCCTACGAGCAGTACTTC.

As regards this clone: Other DNA variants within this sample encode the same CDR3. The chain has TRBV28 and TRBJ1-4; D is perhaps TRBD1 (6 bases). The V gene's germline CDR1 is MDHEN and CDR2 SYDVKM. This CDR3 has 15 residues. Trimming removed 3 bases from V and 0 bases from J, with 8 bases in between. This CDR3 reads CASSFRQATNEKLFF. CDR3 coding DNA: TGTGCCAGCAGTTTTAGACAGGCAACTAATGAAAAACTGTTTTTT. Full variable domain (rest looked up from reference TRBV28 and TRBJ1-4): DVKVTQSSRYLVKRTGEKVFLECVQDMDHENMFWYRQDPGLGLRLIYFSYDVKMKEKGDIPEGYSVSREKKERFSLILESASTNQTSMYLCASSFRQATNEKLFFGSGTQLSVL.

The rearrangement uses TRBV5-1 and TRBJ2-7, with TRBD2 matching over 7 bases. V was pared by 4 bases and J by 5 bases, with 12 bases of the junction left unmatched. In germline, CDR1 is SGHRS, CDR2 YFSETQ. The CDR3 loop spans 15 amino acids. The DNA for the CDR3 is TGCGCCAGCAGCCCCATGGGGGGGGAGGGCCACGAGCAGTACTTC. Encoded protein: CASSPMGGEGHEQYF.